A selection of T cell receptor beta chains follows, all from one sample in a study of blood T cell repertoires in COVID-19. Assay: immunoSEQ multiplex PCR; the TCRdb copy retains only in-frame clones and omits some. The table has 100,000 to 150,000 clones, 86% seen once. Sequences were obtained from peripheral blood. All receptors derive from a human donor in a cohort sampled during active COVID-19. Each CDR3 is given with its conserved first and last residue. Only part of the rows carry a size: once, few, many, or a class if the clone is expanded.

TRBJ2-7	TRBV6-5	once	CASGIRDRAYEQYF
TRBJ2-5	TRBV12-3/TRBV12-4	-	CASGQGSEETQYF
TRBJ2-3	TRBV11-2	-	CASSLSGTADTQYF
TRBJ1-3	TRBV11-2	few	CASSLGNTGNTIYF
TRBJ1-6	TRBV7-2	-	CASAVSGGLDSPLHF
TRBJ1-1	TRBV7-2	-	CASSLSQNTEAFF
TRBJ2-1	TRBV7-8	-	CASSSQGSSYNEQFF
TRBJ1-6	TRBV24-1	-	CATSDDTRAYNSPLHF
TRBJ1-1	TRBV28	-	CASSLGGARDTEAFF
TRBJ1-6	TRBV6-5	-	CASRPTGDLSPLHF
TRBJ2-7	TRBV19	few	CASSTYRDRVYEQYF
TRBJ1-1	TRBV2	-	CASVRGLNTEAFF
TRBJ2-3	TRBV28	-	CASKIQGVRTDTQYF
TRBJ1-3	TRBV7-9	-	CASRSQVTSGNTIYF
TRBJ2-3	TRBV29-1	-	CSVEVATDTQYF
TRBJ2-5	TRBV18	-	CASSPVREETQYF
TRBJ2-5	TRBV11-2	-	CASSLGGLAGVETQYF
TRBJ1-2	TRBV7-6	-	CASSQAGVGGYTF
TRBJ2-7	TRBV11-2	-	CASSANRDTAYEQYF
TRBJ1-5	TRBV5-6	-	CASSSGQGSNQPQHF
TRBJ1-5	TRBV9	-	CASSVAGNNQPQHF
TRBJ1-1	TRBV11-2	-	CASSLARGFNTEAFF
TRBJ2-7	TRBV30	few	CAWRSSGQRYF
TRBJ2-1	TRBV7-9	-	CASSSDRAYWNEQFF
TRBJ2-5	TRBV2	-	CASSAYAKETQYF
TRBJ2-1	TRBV9	few	CASSVAGASYNEQFF
TRBJ2-2	TRBV7-2	-	CASSPTGFGELFF
TRBJ2-5	TRBV27	-	CASRDREETQYF
TRBJ2-2	TRBV6-5	-	CATGLAGGTGELFF
TRBJ1-2	TRBV20-1	once	CSARAGDGYTF
TRBJ2-1	TRBV9	-	CASSSSGAYNEQFF
TRBJ2-7	TRBV7-6	-	CASSLQSRTAKMPGLFAYEQYF
TRBJ1-4	TRBV7-2	-	CASSYSLNEKLFF
TRBJ2-7	TRBV19	-	CASSNASPGQGYEQYF
TRBJ1-1	TRBV2	-	CASTEQKNTEAFF
TRBJ2-7	TRBV11-3	-	CASSRDSSYEQYF
TRBJ1-5	TRBV6-5	few	CASTIDRGPNQPQHF
TRBJ1-4	TRBV27	-	CASSRRTDLNEKLFF
TRBJ2-7	TRBV7-8	-	CASSLGWASGGIYEQYF
TRBJ2-7	TRBV28	-	CASRDWGQGRTYEQYF
TRBJ2-3	TRBV7-8	-	CASSFSSRTRVTQYF
TRBJ2-6	TRBV5-6	-	CASSLYSIGANVLTF
TRBJ2-3	TRBV15	-	CATSRGQGSTDTQYF
TRBJ1-6	TRBV19	once	CASSPQGEALHF
TRBJ2-7	TRBV6-5	few	CASSIGTSRFYEQYF
TRBJ1-2	TRBV19	-	CASSEPDRNYGYTF
TRBJ1-1	TRBV18	-	CASSRIGQSNTEAFF
TRBJ1-1	TRBV7-2	-	CASSLDSQPNTEAFF
TRBJ1-2	TRBV18	-	CASSPRSGGGYTF
TRBJ1-5	TRBV6-7	few	CASRSTTGSDQPQHF
TRBJ2-1	TRBV5-1	once	CASSPGTSGVYNEQFF
TRBJ2-3	TRBV4-2	-	CASSSRDTHTDTQYF
TRBJ2-3	TRBV10-3	-	CAIKGGDTDTQYF
TRBJ2-1	TRBV5-6	-	CASSYNLGLAGADEQFF
TRBJ1-4	TRBV28	-	CASSTLIEYEKLFF
TRBJ2-1	TRBV5-1	-	CASSGNLAFGYNEQFF
TRBJ2-7	TRBV5-4	-	CASSFGQREPYEQYF